This TCR beta chain was documented in a study of T cells in localized non-small cell lung cancer. Study outcomes and limitations: Higher T cell density in the blood was associated with longer overall survival, whereas higher adjacent-lung clonality associated with shorter survival. Uninvolved adjacent lung showed peak T cell clonality, exceeding tumor.

Method: immunoSEQ multiplex PCR; TCRdb's copy keeps in-frame clones and lacks some. The sample holds around 140,000 clones; about 89% are singletons and the top ten take approximately 1.5%. This clone has just one count. Its antigen is still unknown. Trimming took 0 bases from V and 1 from J, leaving 12 bases between them. Germline V gene sequence: CDR1 SGHAT, CDR2 FQNNGV. The CDR3 consists of 17 residues. This receptor was taken from a female donor of 60 years or more with stage I lung adenocarcinoma. The sequencing used peripheral blood, collected before any cancer treatment. This chain connects TRBV11-2 to TRBJ2-2; D remains unclear. The DNA for the CDR3 is TGTGCCAGCAGCTTAGATAGTTCGGGCGGGAACACCGGGGAGCTGTTTTTT. Protein: CASSLDSSGGNTGELFF.